This TCR beta chain was found in a study of blood T cell repertoires in COVID-19. The V segment lost 0 bases and the J segment 3 bases; nucleotides outside the gene matches: 3. This CDR3 is built from 15 residues. Germline CDR1 LGHDT, CDR2 YNNKEL (reference sequence). Per the original methods: Quantification of nucleated cells was approximated via reference gene primer amplification. Profiling relied on immunoSEQ multiplex PCR, and the TCRdb table lists in-frame clones only, not all of them. The V and J calls and the clone size are those of that table, but D and trimming were determined from the DNA. Here the sample spans 90,000 to 120,000 clones, about 80% being singletons.

The chain uses TRBV3-1 (or the pseudogene TRBV3-2) and TRBJ2-3, with 7 bases identical to TRBD2. This TCR came from a woman older than 75 with active or convalescent COVID-19. Sequences were obtained from peripheral blood. CDR3 residues: CASSQEGGGTDTQYF. The CDR3 coding sequence is TGTGCCAGCAGCCAAGAGGGCGGGGGTACAGATACGCAGTATTTT.